This T cell receptor (beta chain) was found in a study of T cell changes during pregnancy in multiple sclerosis. Germline V lookup: CDR1 LNHDA, CDR2 SQIVND (reference sequence). The V end was cut by 5 bases, the J end by 1 base, with 14 bases between. CDR3 length equals 16 residues. Sequencing was performed with immunoSEQ multiplex PCR; in TCRdb, only in-frame clones are kept and a portion is missing. This sample has fewer than 85,000 clones, with approximately 92% found just once. Sample: peripheral blood, taken before pregnancy. The chain recombines TRBV19 with TRBJ2-2; TRBD2 might be the D (5 bases). The sequence derives from a female donor with multiple sclerosis, enrolled in a pregnancy study. Here the CDR3 reads CASSQIGLKNTGELFF. As DNA, the CDR3 is TGTGCCAGTAGTCAAATCGGACTCAAGAACACCGGGGAGCTGTTTTTT.